Shown below are 26 T cell receptor beta chains from a single sample sequenced in a study of blood T cell repertoires in COVID-19. Data came from immunoSEQ multiplex PCR; TCRdb stores just in-frame clones and leaves some out. Of more than 80,000 clones in the sample, roughly 87% were seen once. The sequenced sample consisted of peripheral blood. The receptors come from a young man with COVID-19, enrolled during active disease.

This sequence joins TRBV21-1 and TRBJ2-6; TRBD1, the table's D call, was not compared with the DNA. TRBV21-1 is a pseudogene segment. The CDR3 runs to 16 residues. CDR3 sequence: CASSKRLRAGANVLTF. In DNA, the CDR3 is TGTGCCAGCAGCAAACGACTCAGGGCTGGGGCCAACGTCCTGACTTTC.

The chain employs TRBV18 and TRBJ1-4; perhaps TRBD1 as D (6 bases). CDR1 and CDR2 (germline): KGHSH, LQKENI. Trimming removed 2 bases at V and 5 bases at J, with 12 bases between. This CDR3 has 15 residues. DNA for the CDR3: TGTGCCAGCTCACCAAGGACAGCCGTGAATGAAAAACTGTTTTTT. It is translated as CASSPRTAVNEKLFF.

V usage is TRBV28 and J usage is TRBJ1-3; D ambiguous. This CDR3 is built from 15 residues. In germline, CDR1 is MDHEN, CDR2 SYDVKM. Deletions cut 0 bases from V and 0 bases from J, with 6 bases between. CDR3 nucleotide sequence: TGTGCCAGCAGTTTATGGGGGAGCTCTGGAAACACCATATATTTT. Translation gives CASSLWGSSGNTIYF.

The chain carries TRBV6-1 and TRBJ1-3, with TRBD1 identical over 7 bases. V was pared by 4 bases and J by 0 bases, with 6 bases of the junction left unmatched. This CDR3 comprises 16 residues. Germline V lookup: CDR1 MNHNS, CDR2 SASEGT. The CDR3 nucleotides read TGTGCCAGCAGTGGGGGGACAGTCAACTCTGGAAACACCATATATTTT. As protein: CASSGGTVNSGNTIYF.

The rearrangement joins TRBV5-4 to TRBJ2-2; 12 nucleotides match TRBD2. J lost 6 bases, V lost 2 bases, and 5 bases had no gene match. The CDR3 contains 16 residues. Germline CDR1 and CDR2: SGHNT and YYREEE (reference sequence). The CDR3 sequence: CASSFGLAGNAGELFF. The CDR3 DNA sequence: TGTGCCAGCAGCTTCGGACTAGCGGGGAATGCCGGGGAGCTGTTTTTT.

The CDR3 DNA sequence: TGTGCCAGCAGTGAACGGTGGGGGGGCACAGATACGCAGTATTTT. This gives the protein CASSERWGGTDTQYF. The V call is TRBV6-1, the J call TRBJ2-3, with D possibly TRBD2 on 6 matching bases. Trimming pared 2 bases from V and 1 base from J, leaving 10 bases between. Germline V lookup: CDR1 MNHNS, CDR2 SASEGT. The CDR3 loop spans 15 amino acids.

The V call is TRBV9, the J call TRBJ2-7, with 14 bases matching TRBD2. This CDR3 has 15 amino acids. The junction had 4 bases not matched to a gene; V was cut back by 3 bases and J by 5 bases. Looked up from germline, CDR1 is SGDLS and CDR2 is YYNGEE. CDR3 in DNA: TGTGCCAGCAGCGACGGGACTAGCGGGAGCGACGAGCAGTACTTC. As protein: CASSDGTSGSDEQYF.

The CDR3 coding sequence is TGTGCCAGCAGCGTAGGGCCGCAAGGCAATCAGCCCCAGCATTTT. Encoded protein: CASSVGPQGNQPQHF. J is TRBJ1-5 and V is TRBV9; D remains unclear. Trimming removed 0 bases from V and 2 bases from J, with 9 bases in between. The CDR3 loop spans 15 amino acids. CDR1 is SGDLS and CDR2 is YYNGEE in the germline V gene.

This clone appeared once. The V and J genes are TRBV4-1 and TRBJ2-7; 9 bases map to TRBD1. Germline CDR1 reads MGHRA; CDR2 reads YSYEKL. CDR3 size: 15 residues. J was trimmed by 2 bases and V by 1 base; bases with no gene match: 3. The CDR3 DNA reads as TGCGCCAGCAGCCAAGCCGGACAGGGGACCTACGAGCAGTACTTC. This sequence encodes CASSQAGQGTYEQYF.

This chain joins TRBV11-2 and TRBJ1-2, with 9 positions matching TRBD1. CDR1 SGHAT and CDR2 FQNNGV come from the germline V gene. The junction had 6 bases not matched to a gene; V was cut back by 5 bases and J by 5 bases. The CDR3 consists of 14 residues. Written as DNA, the CDR3 is TGTGCCAGCAGCCCGGCCGGGACAGGGTATGGCTACACCTTC. Translation gives CASSPAGTGYGYTF.

The V gene is TRBV10-2, the J gene TRBJ2-2, with 7 bases identical to TRBD2. CDR3 length: 13 amino acids. CDR1 and CDR2 from the germline V gene are WSHSY and SAAADI. V lost 8 bases, J lost 4 bases, and 4 bases stayed unmatched. The CDR3 protein is CASLSGGTGELFF. DNA of the CDR3: TGCGCCAGCCTTTCGGGGGGCACCGGGGAGCTGTTTTTT.

V gene TRBV29-1 combines with J gene TRBJ1-2; 12 bases fit TRBD1. CDR3 size: 14 residues. CDR1 is SQVTM and CDR2 is ANQGSEA in the germline V gene. The V gene end was trimmed by 6 bases and the J gene end by 8 bases; junction bases not matched to a gene: 10. The CDR3 coding sequence is TGCAGCGTAGCAAGGGACAGGGGGCGCAGAGGCTACACCTTC. This sequence encodes CSVARDRGRRGYTF.

This rearrangement joins TRBV2 to TRBJ2-7; D is ambiguous. The germline CDR1 and CDR2 sequences are SNHLY and FYNNEI. The V end lost 7 bases, the J end lost 6 bases, and 10 bases lay between the germline ends. The CDR3 is 11 amino acids. CDR3 nucleotides: TGTGCCAGCATCTATACGGTCGAGCAGTACTTC. Translated: CASIYTVEQYF.

The CDR3 DNA reads TGTGCCATCAGCAGGGACAGTGGAATCTCTGGAAACACCATATATTTT. This sequence encodes CAISRDSGISGNTIYF. The gene calls are TRBV10-3 and TRBJ1-3; 7 positions agree with TRBD1. This CDR3 has 16 residues. The V segment lost 6 bases and the J segment 0 bases; nucleotides outside the gene matches: 8. Germline V gene lookup returns CDR1 ENHRY and CDR2 SYGVKD.

The gene calls are TRBV7-9 and TRBJ1-1; D is perhaps TRBD1 (5 bases). CDR1 and CDR2 from the germline V gene are SEHNR and FQNEAQ (reference sequence). There are 13 residues in the CDR3. The V and J ends lost 10 bases and 1 base respectively, with 13 bases between them. This CDR3 is CATFRQQNTEAFF. CDR3 in DNA: TGTGCCACCTTTAGACAGCAGAACACTGAAGCTTTCTTT.

The V and J genes are TRBV7-8 and TRBJ2-2; 7 bases are a match to TRBD1. The CDR3 has 15 residues. With 5 bases clipped from V and 3 bases from J, the junction kept 6 bases outside the gene matches. Germline CDR1 and CDR2: SGHVS and FQNEAQ. The CDR3: CASSQDRADTGELFF. CDR3 DNA: TGTGCCAGCAGCCAAGACAGGGCTGACACCGGGGAGCTGTTTTTT.

V is TRBV15 and J is TRBJ1-4; 8 positions match TRBD1. Looked up from germline, CDR1 is LNHNV and CDR2 is YYDKDF (reference sequence). V shed 5 bases and J 5 bases; nucleotides not matched to a gene: 4. This CDR3 region has 14 residues. The CDR3 loop is CATSSGQGNEKLFF. CDR3 sequence (DNA): TGTGCCACCAGCTCCGGACAGGGAAATGAAAAACTGTTTTTT.

The chain recombines TRBV30 with TRBJ1-1; D may be TRBD1 (5 bases). The germline gives CDR1 GTSNPN, CDR2 SVGIG (reference sequence). The ends were cut back, 2 bases at V and 1 base at J, with 11 bases in the middle. The CDR3 spans 14 residues. CDR3 coding DNA: TGTGCCTGGAGTAGGATAGGGGCGAACACTGAAGCTTTCTTT. Its translation: CAWSRIGANTEAFF. Filled out from reference TRBV30 and TRBJ1-1, the complete variable domain reads SQTIHQWPATLVQPVGSPLSLECTVEGTSNPNLYWYRQAAGRGLQLLFYSVGIGQISSEVPQNLSASRPQDRQFILSSKKLLLSDSGFYLCAWSRIGANTEAFFGQGTRLTVV.

The V gene is TRBV14, the J gene TRBJ1-2, with TRBD1 as a possible D gene (5 bases). The CDR3 is 15 amino acids. The germline V gene has CDR1 SGHDN and CDR2 FVKESK. The V gene lost 0 bases and the J gene lost 2 bases, with 10 bases spanning the gap. CDR3 region: CASSQEGGVNYGYTF. The CDR3 nucleotides are TGTGCCAGCAGCCAAGAGGGAGGGGTGAACTATGGCTACACCTTC.

The CDR3 loop is CASSHVGRGSYNEQFF. In DNA, the CDR3 is TGCGCCAGCAGCCATGTAGGGCGGGGGTCCTACAATGAGCAGTTCTTC. The gene calls are TRBV4-1 and TRBJ2-1; TRBD2 agrees at 7 bases. V trimming: 3 bases; J trimming: 1 base; junction bases outside the gene matches: 6. Germline V gene data show CDR1 as MGHRA and CDR2 as YSYEKL. This CDR3 has 16 residues.

V and J are TRBV11-3 and TRBJ2-1, with 7 nucleotides matching TRBD2. J lost 5 bases, V lost 5 bases, and 6 bases had no gene match. The CDR3 is 14 amino acids. The germline V gene encodes CDR1 SGHNT and CDR2 YENEEA. Here the CDR3 reads CASSPSGINNEQFF. CDR3 nucleotides: TGTGCCAGCAGCCCTAGCGGCATAAACAATGAGCAGTTCTTC.

J is TRBJ2-3 and V is TRBV27; D is possibly TRBD1 (5 bases). V lost 8 bases, J lost 0 bases, and 15 bases lay in between. The germline CDR1 and CDR2 sequences are MNHEY and SMNVEV (reference sequence). CDR3 length equals 15 residues. The CDR3 sequence: CASLPYRKSTDTQYF. The CDR3 nucleotides read TGTGCCAGCCTCCCTTACAGGAAAAGCACAGATACGCAGTATTTT.

The V and J genes are TRBV29-1 and TRBJ1-1; 9 bases are a match to TRBD1. With V trimmed by 6 bases and J by 1 base, 9 bases remained unmatched. The CDR3 covers 15 residues. Germline V gene sequence: CDR1 SQVTM, CDR2 ANQGSEA. The CDR3: CSVQGDREGNTEAFF. The CDR3 DNA sequence: TGCAGCGTGCAAGGGGACAGGGAGGGGAACACTGAAGCTTTCTTT.

V is TRBV28 and J is TRBJ2-7; perhaps TRBD1 as D (6 bases). The CDR3 spans 16 residues. Germline CDR1 and CDR2: MDHEN and SYDVKM. The V end was cut by 5 bases, the J end by 1 base, with 18 bases between. For the CDR3, the DNA is TGTGCCAGCAGTCCTCATGGACCGGGGACATCCTACGAGCAGTACTTC. Translating gives CASSPHGPGTSYEQYF.

The chain joins TRBV2 to TRBJ2-3; D is unresolved. This CDR3 has 14 residues. Between the trimmed V and J ends, which lost 7 bases and 7 bases, there was a span of 18 bases. Germline-derived CDR1 and CDR2 are SNHLY and FYNNEI. The CDR3 protein is CASITGLVGNTQYF. The CDR3 DNA reads as TGTGCCAGCATTACGGGTCTTGTCGGAAATACGCAGTATTTT.

The chain is built from TRBV9 and TRBJ2-7; TRBD2 might be the D (5 bases). The CDR3 is 14 amino acids. Trimming removed 2 bases from V and 5 bases from J, with 14 bases in between. Germline V gene lookup returns CDR1 SGDLS and CDR2 YYNGEE. CDR3 sequence (DNA): TGTGCCAGCAGCGTTGGGAGTAGTACTCACGAGCAGTACTTC. Translation gives CASSVGSSTHEQYF.